This TCR beta chain was sequenced in a study of CD8+ T cells in alopecia areata. General study points: Normal scalp showed lower clonality than lesional scalp, especially alopecia totalis/universalis.

The V and J ends lost 5 bases and 1 base respectively, with 18 bases between them. There are 16 residues in the CDR3. Germline V gives CDR1 SGDLS, CDR2 YYNGEE. The treatment denotes: oral pan-JAK inhibitor, 5-10 mg twice daily. CD4+ and CD8+ T cells were sorted from PBMCs stained for CD3, CD4 and CD8. In regard to this clone: Its target is unknown.

The sequencing template was cDNA reverse transcribed from extracted RNA. Profiling relied on immunoSEQ multiplex PCR, and the TCRdb table lists in-frame clones only, not all of them. The sample consists of roughly 200,000 clones, 45% to 75% of them appearing once. This TCR came from a human donor with alopecia areata. V gene TRBV9 combines with J gene TRBJ1-2; maybe TRBD1 (5 bases). The sequencing here drew on CD4+ T cells sorted from blood, taken at week 4, from a patient treated with tofacitinib. In DNA form, the CDR3 reads TGTGCCAGCAGTCTTACGATTCGACAGAATAACTATGGCTACACCTTC. Amino acids: CASSLTIRQNNYGYTF.